One sample yielded the 29 T cell receptor beta chains listed below, sequenced in a study of T cell responses to AZD1222 COVID-19 vaccine. Sequenced by immunoSEQ multiplex PCR; TCRdb stores in-frame clones only, minus some. The sample has 120,000 to 150,000 clones, more than 85% seen once. Sequenced material: peripheral blood, taken on day 0 of AZD1222 vaccination. The origin of the receptors is an adult in good health.

This chain connects TRBV27 to TRBJ2-6; 12 bases are a match to TRBD1. This CDR3 is 17 amino acids long. Trimming took 5 bases from V and 3 from J; bases not matched to a gene: 5. Germline loops: CDR1 MNHEY, CDR2 SMNVEV (reference sequence). In nucleotides, the CDR3 is TGTGCCAGCAGTCCCGGGACAGGGGGCGGTGGGGCCAACGTCCTGACTTTC. Its translation is CASSPGTGGGGANVLTF.

The chain is built from TRBV6-1 and TRBJ1-5, with D unresolved. Per the germline V gene, CDR1 is MNHNS and CDR2 is SASEGT. The ends were cut back, 3 bases at V and 2 bases at J, with 8 bases in the middle. The CDR3 spans 14 residues. The CDR3: CASSDPPGNQPQHF. The CDR3 region has the DNA TGTGCCAGCAGTGACCCCCCCGGCAATCAGCCCCAGCATTTT.

This clone appeared once. The chain recombines TRBV5-1 with TRBJ1-3; D is perhaps TRBD1 (6 bases). Trimming shortened V by 2 bases and J by 4 bases, and 13 bases separated the two germline ends. Germline V gene lookup returns CDR1 SGHRS and CDR2 YFSETQ. CDR3 length: 15 residues. The CDR3 nucleotides are TGCGCCAGCAGCTTAAACACAGGGACAGGAAACACCATATATTTT. This encodes CASSLNTGTGNTIYF.

The V gene is TRBV19, the J gene TRBJ1-5; D unclear. Looked up from germline, CDR1 is LNHDA and CDR2 is SQIVND (reference sequence). The CDR3 length is 15 residues. V gave up 6 bases and J gave up 10 bases, with 22 bases separating them. CDR3 DNA: TGTGCCAGTAGGGCCGGTGGTACTCCCGCTACCCCCCAGCATTTT. It specifies CASRAGGTPATPQHF.

The chain links TRBV11-1 to TRBJ1-2; D gene unclear. V lost 1 base and J lost 8, with 14 bases in between. CDR3 length: 14 amino acids. Germline V gene sequence: CDR1 SGHAT, CDR2 FQDESV (reference sequence). CDR3 amino acids: CASSLEARSDGYTF. CDR3 in DNA: TGTGCCAGCAGCTTAGAGGCAAGGAGCGACGGCTACACCTTC.

The V gene is TRBV13, the J gene TRBJ1-1; possibly TRBD1 for D (5 bases). V was pared by 3 bases and J by 1 base, with 21 bases between. Germline V gene sequence: CDR1 PRHDT, CDR2 FYEKMQ (reference sequence). This CDR3 contains 18 residues. Here the CDR3 reads CASSFLTGYGTGNTEAFF. The CDR3 nucleotides are TGTGCCAGCAGCTTCCTAACCGGGTACGGGACGGGGAACACTGAAGCTTTCTTT. Combining the CDR3 with reference TRBV13 and TRBJ1-1 gives the whole variable domain AAGVIQSPRHLIKEKRETATLKCYPIPRHDTVYWYQQGPGQDPQFLISFYEKMQSDKGSIPDRFSAQQFSDYHSELNMSSLELGDSALYFCASSFLTGYGTGNTEAFFGQGTRLTVV.

In this sample, this clone turned up once. The CDR3 sequence is CASSQDRGQNEKLFF. CDR3 DNA sequence: TGCGCCAGCAGCCAAGACAGGGGGCAGAATGAAAAACTGTTTTTT. The gene calls are TRBV4-1 and TRBJ1-4; 8 nucleotides align to TRBD1. Germline CDR1 reads MGHRA; CDR2 reads YSYEKL. The ends lost 0 bases at V and 5 bases at J; junction bases unmatched: 2. The CDR3 is 15 amino acids.

This sequence joins TRBV5-5 and TRBJ2-1; the D is unclear. Germline CDR1 is SGHKS and CDR2 is YYEKEE (reference sequence). Trimming removed 4 bases at V and 11 bases at J, with 19 bases between. The CDR3 length is 14 residues. The DNA of the CDR3 is TGTGCCAGCAGCCAGGAGCCCGGATACACCCAGCAGTTCTTC. It codes for CASSQEPGYTQQFF.

The genes are TRBV27 and TRBJ2-4; the D call may be TRBD1 or TRBD2 (5 bases each). CDR1 MNHEY and CDR2 SMNVEV come from the germline V gene (reference sequence). This CDR3 spans 12 amino acids. Trimming left V 5 bases short and J 15 bases short, with 17 bases between. The CDR3 loop reads CASSPSGRTWYF. The CDR3 nucleotides read TGTGCCAGCAGTCCTTCGGGACGGACCTGGTACTTC.

This chain links TRBV6-2 or TRBV6-3 with TRBJ2-2; D is undetermined. Germline CDR1 and CDR2: MNHEY and SVGEGT. Trimming removed 2 bases at V and 4 bases at J, with 11 bases between. The CDR3 runs 15 residues. DNA of the CDR3: TGTGCCAGCAGTTACGCGCAGCTACCCACCGGGGAGCTGTTTTTT. Amino acids: CASSYAQLPTGELFF.

The chain couples TRBV30 to TRBJ1-2; D gene unclear. The CDR3 is 13 amino acids. The V gene lost 1 base and the J gene lost 6 bases, with 12 bases spanning the gap. Germline CDR1 reads GTSNPN; CDR2 reads SVGIG (reference sequence). The DNA for the CDR3 is TGTGCCTGGAGTGCCCGCAGGAGGGATGGCTACACCTTC. Amino acid sequence: CAWSARRRDGYTF.

V gene TRBV7-8 combines with J gene TRBJ2-2; 10 bases align to TRBD1. V lost 6 bases and J lost 3; bases outside the gene matches: 4. The germline V gene has CDR1 SGHVS and CDR2 FQNEAQ. The CDR3 extends over 15 amino acids. CDR3: CASSEGQGHTGELFF. CDR3 in DNA: TGTGCCAGCAGTGAGGGACAGGGGCACACCGGGGAGCTGTTTTTT.

J is TRBJ2-1 and V is TRBV3-1 (or the pseudogene TRBV3-2), with no clear D. V was cut by 1 base and J by 8 bases, with 15 bases left in between. CDR1 is LGHDT and CDR2 is YNNKEL in the germline V gene (reference sequence). The CDR3 is 15 amino acids. The CDR3 DNA reads as TGTGCCAGCAGCCAAGTGCGCAGGTTTTGCGATGAGCAGTTCTTC. Amino acid sequence: CASSQVRRFCDEQFF.

The chain carries TRBV4-3 and TRBJ2-3; 13 bases match TRBD2. V trimming: 1 base; J trimming: 3 bases; junction bases outside the gene matches: 1. The CDR3 runs to 16 residues. Germline V gene data show CDR1 as LGHNA and CDR2 as YSLEER. CDR3 sequence reads: CASSQGTSGSTDTQYF. In nucleotides, the CDR3 is TGCGCCAGCAGCCAAGGGACTAGCGGGAGTACAGATACGCAGTATTTT.

The gene calls are TRBV5-8 and TRBJ1-1, with a tentative D call TRBD1 (6 bases). The CDR3 runs to 17 residues. In germline, CDR1 is SGHTS, CDR2 YDEGEE. Between the trimmed V and J ends, which lost 3 bases and 3 bases, there was a span of 21 bases. CDR3 DNA: TGTGCCAGCAGCTGGGGGGTCCTTCTCTCAGGGGACACTGAAGCTTTCTTT. Protein product: CASSWGVLLSGDTEAFF.

This chain uses TRBV6-2 or TRBV6-3 with TRBJ2-1; 9 bases are shared with TRBD2. Germline CDR1 MNHEY, CDR2 SVGEGT. Trimming took 0 bases from V and 10 from J; bases not matched to a gene: 4. The CDR3 consists of 14 residues. CDR3 sequence (DNA): TGTGCCAGCAGTTACTCAGAGCGGGGGGAGGAGCAGTTCTTC. It is translated as CASSYSERGEEQFF.

This chain uses TRBV10-1 with TRBJ2-1; D is unresolved. Trimming shortened V by 8 bases and J by 8 bases, and 19 bases separated the two germline ends. Germline assignment: CDR1 WNHNN and CDR2 SYGVQD (reference sequence). The CDR3 has 14 residues. CDR3 nucleotides: TGCGCCAGCGCGTCGGTCGATCGGGTCTATGAGCAGTTCTTC. It yields the protein CASASVDRVYEQFF.

The V and J genes are TRBV12-5 and TRBJ1-3, with TRBD1 matching over 8 bases. The CDR3 sequence is 14 residues long. The V gene end was trimmed by 5 bases and the J gene end by 5 bases; junction bases not matched to a gene: 5. The germline V gene encodes CDR1 LGHNT and CDR2 FRNRAP. This CDR3 is CASGPGQARNTIYF. Written as DNA, the CDR3 is TGTGCTAGTGGTCCGGGACAGGCCAGAAACACCATATATTTT.

The rearrangement links TRBV30 to TRBJ2-1; weak D call: TRBD1 (6 bases). V lost 3 bases and J lost 13, with 10 bases in between. This CDR3 is built from 10 residues. Germline loops: CDR1 GTSNPN, CDR2 SVGIG (reference sequence). CDR3 loop: CAWSPGEQFF. CDR3 sequence (DNA): TGTGCCTGGAGCCCAGGGGAACAGTTCTTC. Drawing the rest from reference TRBV30 and TRBJ2-1, the complete variable domain is SQTIHQWPATLVQPVGSPLSLECTVEGTSNPNLYWYRQAAGRGLQLLFYSVGIGQISSEVPQNLSASRPQDRQFILSSKKLLLSDSGFYLCAWSPGEQFFGPGTRLTVL.

The V call is TRBV7-3, the J call TRBJ2-2; 12 nucleotides agree with TRBD1. V shed 1 base and J 8 bases; nucleotides not matched to a gene: 2. Germline V gene lookup returns CDR1 SGHTA and CDR2 FQGTGA. The CDR3 has 15 amino acids. The CDR3 loop is CASSLRDRGPGELFF. The CDR3 DNA is TGTGCCAGCAGCTTAAGGGACAGGGGGCCTGGGGAGCTGTTTTTT.

The genes are TRBV5-1 and TRBJ2-3; 10 bases agree with TRBD2. The CDR3 has 16 residues. J gave up 1 base and V 4 bases, and 6 bases lay outside the gene matches. Germline assignment: CDR1 SGHRS and CDR2 YFSETQ. CDR3 in amino acids: CASSLQGTSGTDTQYF. The DNA of the CDR3 is TGCGCCAGCAGCCTGCAGGGGACTAGCGGCACAGATACGCAGTATTTT.

This chain joins TRBV30 and TRBJ1-1; unclear D gene. V lost 2 bases and J lost 6, with 10 bases in between. CDR3 length equals 12 residues. The germline V gene has CDR1 GTSNPN and CDR2 SVGIG (reference sequence). CDR3: CAWSMGGAEAFF. The CDR3 DNA reads as TGTGCCTGGAGTATGGGCGGGGCTGAAGCTTTCTTT. Full variable domain (outside the CDR3, taken from reference TRBV30 and TRBJ1-1): SQTIHQWPATLVQPVGSPLSLECTVEGTSNPNLYWYRQAAGRGLQLLFYSVGIGQISSEVPQNLSASRPQDRQFILSSKKLLLSDSGFYLCAWSMGGAEAFFGQGTRLTVV.

This chain connects TRBV29-1 to TRBJ2-1; 9 nucleotides align to TRBD1. Germline loops: CDR1 SQVTM, CDR2 ANQGSEA. CDR3 length: 15 amino acids. V lost 7 bases, J lost 2 bases, and 9 bases stayed unmatched. CDR3 in amino acids: CSAGPRDRAYNEQFF. The CDR3 DNA reads TGCAGCGCCGGACCCCGGGACAGGGCCTACAATGAGCAGTTCTTC.

This sequence joins TRBV20-1 and TRBJ2-6, with D perhaps TRBD1 or TRBD2 (5 bases each). Germline V lookup: CDR1 DFQATT, CDR2 SNEGSKA (reference sequence). CDR3 length: 17 residues. V was trimmed by 3 bases and J by 0 bases, leaving 15 bases between them. The CDR3 DNA sequence: TGCAGTGCTAGTAGACGAGAGGGGAGCTCTGGGGCCAACGTCCTGACTTTC. Its protein product is CSASRREGSSGANVLTF.

The chain recombines TRBV5-1 with TRBJ1-3; the D gene is possibly TRBD1 (6 bases). Trimming took 4 bases from V and 0 from J, leaving 14 bases between them. The CDR3 spans 16 residues. In germline, CDR1 is SGHRS, CDR2 YFSETQ. CDR3 amino acids: CASSTGGGYSGNTIYF. The CDR3 nucleotides read TGCGCCAGCAGCACCGGGGGCGGTTACTCTGGAAACACCATATATTTT.

This chain links TRBV29-1 with TRBJ2-1; D gene unclear. Per the germline V gene, CDR1 is SQVTM and CDR2 is ANQGSEA. CDR3 length: 12 amino acids. Here the CDR3 DNA reads TGCAGTGTTCTAGATGTATTGAATGAGCAGTTCTTC. Protein sequence: CSVLDVLNEQFF.

V usage is TRBV11-3 and J usage is TRBJ1-6; possible D gene TRBD1, 6 bases. Germline V gene lookup returns CDR1 SGHNT and CDR2 YENEEA. The CDR3 covers 14 residues. Trimming took 3 bases from V and 6 from J, leaving 9 bases between them. CDR3 amino acids: CASSFRGPNSPLHF. Here the CDR3 DNA reads TGTGCCAGCAGCTTCCGGGGGCCTAATTCACCCCTCCACTTT.

This clone turned up a few times. J is TRBJ2-3 and V is TRBV3-1 (or the pseudogene TRBV3-2), with D possibly being TRBD1 or TRBD2 (5 bases each). This CDR3 contains 13 residues. The germline CDR1 and CDR2 sequences are LGHDT and YNNKEL (reference sequence). V dropped 3 bases and J dropped 7 bases, with 11 bases sitting between them. Written as DNA, the CDR3 is TGTGCCAGCAGCCAGGGTCGGGGCAATACGCAGTATTTT. Its translation is CASSQGRGNTQYF.

The chain employs TRBV6-5 and TRBJ2-1; no clear D. Germline V gene lookup returns CDR1 MNHEY and CDR2 SVGAGI. This CDR3 has 11 residues. V was shortened by 7 bases and J by 12 bases, with 13 bases between the two germline ends. As DNA, the CDR3 is TGTGCCAGCATCGAAGGGCCTGTGCAGTTCTTC. Translating gives CASIEGPVQFF.